The 8 T cell receptor beta chains reported below all come from one sample, sequenced in a study of T cells expressing NK-cell markers (dated by TCRdb to about 2020). The library was obtained by 5' RACE. Instrument used: Illumina HiSeq 2000. Once TCRdb had reprocessed the reads, it stored one entry per CDR3 protein sequence and supplied no DNA. This sample's table has entries for around 110,000 distinct CDR3 sequences. Jointly, the top ten make up roughly 18% of the sample. What was sequenced was blood T cells: a sorted CD56 or NKG2C T cell subset, CD4+ or CD8+ T cells, or bulk PBMC T cells (not recorded which). The receptors derive from a woman between 18 and 75 years old in good health.

The chain links TRBV12-3 or TRBV12-4 to TRBJ2-1. The CDR3 covers 11 residues. The CDR3 here is CASSFTYEQFF.

The rearrangement joins TRBV12-5 to TRBJ2-2; TCRdb indicates TRBD1, and absent DNA this call remains unverified. Germline values: CDR1 LGHNT, CDR2 FRNRAP. This CDR3 region has 15 residues. This CDR3 is CASGNPAGGSGELFF.

The CDR3 here is CASSYSGGLYTGELFF. The chain recombines TRBV6-5 with TRBJ2-2; TCRdb's D gene call, TRBD2, goes unchecked for lack of DNA. The CDR3 extends over 16 amino acids. The germline V gene encodes CDR1 MNHEY and CDR2 SVGAGI.

The V and J genes are TRBV20-1 and TRBJ2-2. Germline assignment: CDR1 DFQATT and CDR2 SNEGSKA (reference sequence). The CDR3 covers 13 residues. The CDR3 loop reads CSARAENTGELFF.

This chain joins TRBV4-3 and TRBJ2-3. The germline V gene encodes CDR1 LGHNA and CDR2 YSLEER. The CDR3 covers 15 residues. Here the CDR3 reads CASSQETGSTDTQYF.

The chain recombines TRBV6-4 with TRBJ2-1; the TCRdb D gene call, TRBD2, has no DNA to confirm it. The CDR3 totals 15 residues. CDR1 and CDR2 (germline): MRHNA, SNTAGT. CDR3 sequence: CASSGTSGSYNEQFF.

The chain carries TRBV27 and TRBJ2-7; TCRdb names TRBD1, which stays unverified in the absence of DNA. The germline V gene encodes CDR1 MNHEY and CDR2 SMNVEV (reference sequence). The CDR3 sequence is 14 residues long. The CDR3 is CASSFTARSYEQYF.

V is TRBV11-2 and J is TRBJ1-1; the TCRdb D gene call, TRBD1, has no DNA to confirm it. Looked up from germline, CDR1 is SGHAT and CDR2 is FQNNGV. The CDR3 has 14 amino acids. CDR3 in amino acids: CASSLVGPGTEAFF.